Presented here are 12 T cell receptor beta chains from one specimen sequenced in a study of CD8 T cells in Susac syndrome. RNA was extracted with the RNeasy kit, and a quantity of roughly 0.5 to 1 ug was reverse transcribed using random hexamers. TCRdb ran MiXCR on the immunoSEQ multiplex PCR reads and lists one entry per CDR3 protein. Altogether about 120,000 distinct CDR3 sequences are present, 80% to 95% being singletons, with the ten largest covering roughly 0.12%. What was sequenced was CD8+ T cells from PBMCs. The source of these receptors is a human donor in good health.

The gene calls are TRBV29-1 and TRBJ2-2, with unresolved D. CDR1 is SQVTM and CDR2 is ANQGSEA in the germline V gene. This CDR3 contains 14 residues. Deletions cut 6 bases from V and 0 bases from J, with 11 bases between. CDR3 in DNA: TGCAGCGTCAATGAGGTCGCGAACACCGGGGAGCTGTTTTTT. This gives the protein CSVNEVANTGELFF.

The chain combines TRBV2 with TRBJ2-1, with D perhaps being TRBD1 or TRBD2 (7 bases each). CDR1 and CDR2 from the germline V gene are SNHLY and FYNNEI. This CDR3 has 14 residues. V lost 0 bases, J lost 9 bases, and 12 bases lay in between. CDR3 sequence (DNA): TGTGCCAGCAGTGAAGCCAGGGGGAGGGCTGAGCAGTTCTTC. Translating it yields CASSEARGRAEQFF. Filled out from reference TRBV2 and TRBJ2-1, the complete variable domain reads EPEVTQTPSHQVTQMGQEVILRCVPISNHLYFYWYRQILGQKVEFLVSFYNNEISEKSEIFDDQFSVERPDGSNFTLKIRSTKLEDSAMYFCASSEARGRAEQFFGPGTRLTVL.

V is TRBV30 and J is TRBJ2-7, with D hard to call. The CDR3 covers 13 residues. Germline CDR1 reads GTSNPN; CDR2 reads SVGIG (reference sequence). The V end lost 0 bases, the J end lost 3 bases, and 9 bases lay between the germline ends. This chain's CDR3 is CAWSVARIYEQYF. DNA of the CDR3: TGTGCCTGGAGTGTGGCAAGAATCTACGAGCAGTACTTC.

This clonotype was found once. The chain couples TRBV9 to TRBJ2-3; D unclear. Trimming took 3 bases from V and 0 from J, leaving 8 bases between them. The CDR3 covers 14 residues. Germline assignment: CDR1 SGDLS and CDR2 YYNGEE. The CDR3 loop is CASSASSSTDTQYF. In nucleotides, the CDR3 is TGTGCCAGCAGCGCTAGTTCTAGCACAGATACGCAGTATTTT. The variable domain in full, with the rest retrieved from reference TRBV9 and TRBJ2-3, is DSGVTQTPKHLITATGQRVTLRCSPRSGDLSVYWYQQSLDQGLQFLIQYYNGEERAKGNILERFSAQQFPDLHSELNLSSLELGDSALYFCASSASSSTDTQYFGPGTRLTVL.

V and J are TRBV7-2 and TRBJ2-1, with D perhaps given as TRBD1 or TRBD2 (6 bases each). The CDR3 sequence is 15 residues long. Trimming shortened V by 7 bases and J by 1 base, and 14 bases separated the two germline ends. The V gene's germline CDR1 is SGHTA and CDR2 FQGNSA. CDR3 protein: CASTRPGASYNEQFF. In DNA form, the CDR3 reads TGTGCCAGCACCCGGCCGGGGGCTTCCTACAATGAGCAGTTCTTC.

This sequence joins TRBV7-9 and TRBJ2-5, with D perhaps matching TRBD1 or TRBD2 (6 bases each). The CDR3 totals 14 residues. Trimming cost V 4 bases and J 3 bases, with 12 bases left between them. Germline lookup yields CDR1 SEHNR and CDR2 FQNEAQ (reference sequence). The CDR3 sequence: CASSSMRGEETQYF. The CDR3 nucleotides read TGTGCCAGCAGCTCGATGAGGGGGGAAGAGACCCAGTACTTC.

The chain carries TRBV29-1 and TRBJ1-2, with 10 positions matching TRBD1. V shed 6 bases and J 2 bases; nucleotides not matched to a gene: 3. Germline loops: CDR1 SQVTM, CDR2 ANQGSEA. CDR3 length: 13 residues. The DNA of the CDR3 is TGCAGCGTGGGACAGGGGTTAAACTATGGCTACACCTTC. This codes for CSVGQGLNYGYTF.

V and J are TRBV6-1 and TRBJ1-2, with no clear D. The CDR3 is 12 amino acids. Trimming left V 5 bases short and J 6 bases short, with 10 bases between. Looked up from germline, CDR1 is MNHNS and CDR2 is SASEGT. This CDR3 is CASSPREHGYTF. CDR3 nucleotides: TGTGCCAGCAGTCCGCGGGAGCATGGCTACACCTTC.

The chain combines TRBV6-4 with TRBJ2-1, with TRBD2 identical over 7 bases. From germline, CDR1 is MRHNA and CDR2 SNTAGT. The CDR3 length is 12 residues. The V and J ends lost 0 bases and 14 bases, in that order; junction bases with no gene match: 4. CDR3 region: CASSDSVGGKFF. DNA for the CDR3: TGTGCCAGCAGTGACTCAGTGGGAGGGAAGTTCTTC.

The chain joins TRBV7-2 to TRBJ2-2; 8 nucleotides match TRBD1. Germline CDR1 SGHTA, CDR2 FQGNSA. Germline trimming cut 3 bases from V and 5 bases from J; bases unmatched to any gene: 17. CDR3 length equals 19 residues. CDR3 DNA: TGTGCCAGCAGCTTTTCGTCTCCGGGACAGGTTAAAGGGACCGGGGAGCTGTTTTTT. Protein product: CASSFSSPGQVKGTGELFF.

Here the CDR3 reads CAWSVDSPSSGANVLTF. The CDR3 nucleotides are TGTGCCTGGAGTGTGGACAGCCCGAGCTCTGGGGCCAACGTCCTGACTTTC. The chain uses TRBV30 and TRBJ2-6, with D possibly being TRBD1 (6 bases). The V gene's germline CDR1 is GTSNPN and CDR2 SVGIG (reference sequence). CDR3 length: 17 amino acids. Trimming pared 0 bases from V and 0 bases from J, leaving 12 bases between. Filled out from reference TRBV30 and TRBJ2-6, the complete variable domain reads SQTIHQWPATLVQPVGSPLSLECTVEGTSNPNLYWYRQAAGRGLQLLFYSVGIGQISSEVPQNLSASRPQDRQFILSSKKLLLSDSGFYLCAWSVDSPSSGANVLTFGAGSRLTVL.

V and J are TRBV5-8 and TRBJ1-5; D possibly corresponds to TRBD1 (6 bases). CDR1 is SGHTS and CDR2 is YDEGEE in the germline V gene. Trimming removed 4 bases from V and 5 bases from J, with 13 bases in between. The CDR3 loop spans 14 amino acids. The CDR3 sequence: CASSDTGNYQPQHF. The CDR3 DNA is TGTGCCAGCAGCGATACAGGGAATTATCAGCCCCAGCATTTT.